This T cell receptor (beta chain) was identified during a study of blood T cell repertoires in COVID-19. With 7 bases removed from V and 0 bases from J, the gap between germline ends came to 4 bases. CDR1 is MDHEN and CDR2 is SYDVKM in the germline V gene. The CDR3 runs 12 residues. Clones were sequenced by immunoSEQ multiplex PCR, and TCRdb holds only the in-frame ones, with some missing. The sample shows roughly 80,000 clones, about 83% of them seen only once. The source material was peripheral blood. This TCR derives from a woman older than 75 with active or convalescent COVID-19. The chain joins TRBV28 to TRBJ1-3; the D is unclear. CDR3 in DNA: TGTGCCAGCACCAACTCTGGAAACACCATATATTTT. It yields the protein CASTNSGNTIYF.